This T cell receptor (beta chain) appears in the sequencing data of a study of tumor and adjacent non-tumor tissue in lung cancer. Study-wide background: The patients, around 11 men and several women, were roughly 31 to 85 with stage I to III disease. Samples averaged about 3.8 million productive TCRbeta reads each. Study observations and caveats: Higher tumor TCR diversity was associated with shorter survival.

Looked up from germline, CDR1 is SGHRS and CDR2 is YFSETQ. The CDR3 covers 15 residues. Points on this clonotype: Antigen specificity is unknown. One junction end disagrees with the germline gene, perhaps due to a read error.

RNA was extracted from bulk tissue without any cell sorting. The normal lung tissue was taken more than 3 cm from the tumor edge. The library came from three nested PCR rounds adapted from ARM-PCR protocols. One entry per CDR3 protein results from TCRdb running MiXCR on the multiplex PCR reads. The sample has approximately 120,000 distinct CDR3 sequences, around 57% seen once. This sequence was found in a man aged 55 to 70 with non-small cell lung cancer. V gene TRBV5-1 combines with J gene TRBJ2-1; TRBD1 matches 10 bases. The specimen sequenced was distant non-tumor lung tissue. CDR3 nucleotide sequence: TGCGCCAACAGCCCGCCGGGACAGGGGTTTGGTGAGCAGTTCTTC. This encodes CANSPPGQGFGEQFF.